The 25 T cell receptor beta chains presented below share a single source sample, sequenced in a study of metastatic and nonmetastatic thyroid tumors. TCRdb reanalyzed the PCR reads with MiXCR. The table records about 22,000 clones, more than 12% of them present only once. Thyroid surgery took place with no prior treatment in any patient. Sequencing was done on a sample of tumor tissue. These receptors all come from a female donor with papillary thyroid cancer or a benign thyroid nodule (not recorded which). Some clones in this sample may be carry-over from other donors' samples.

This clone was picked up many times. Mismatch with germline at one junction end may stem from a read error. The chain recombines TRBV5-1 with TRBJ1-3; D ambiguous. The CDR3 covers 14 residues. Germline loops: CDR1 SGHRS, CDR2 YFSETQ. The CDR3 region is CAGSFNSDGNTIYF. CDR3 DNA: TGCGCCGGCAGCTTTAACAGTGACGGAAACACCATATATTTT.

This clone came up many times. V usage is TRBV11-2 and J usage is TRBJ2-7; the D gene could be TRBD1 or TRBD2 (5 bases each). Trimming removed 3 bases from V and 7 bases from J, with 16 bases in between. CDR3 length: 14 residues. CDR1 SGHAT and CDR2 FQNNGV come from the germline V gene. The CDR3 nucleotides read TGTGCCAGCAGCTTCCAAGGGACCTCAGGGGAGCAGTACTTC. Translation gives CASSFQGTSGEQYF.

This clone turned up a few times. The J gene is TRBJ2-3, the V gene TRBV6-2 or TRBV6-3; 10 positions match TRBD2. V trimming: 6 bases; J trimming: 6 bases; junction bases outside the gene matches: 12. The germline V gene has CDR1 MNHEY and CDR2 SVGEGT. CDR3 length: 16 amino acids. The CDR3 DNA reads as TGTGCCAGCAGCCGAGGGACTAGCGAGGGATTCGATACGCAGTATTTT. Its protein product is CASSRGTSEGFDTQYF.

The table lists this clone with many counts. The chain links TRBV5-6 to TRBJ1-5; 8 nucleotides align to TRBD1. The CDR3 has 15 amino acids. Germline assignment: CDR1 SGHDT and CDR2 YYEEEE. V lost 5 bases, J lost 2 bases, and 6 bases stayed unmatched. The CDR3 DNA reads as TGTGCCAGCAGTTCGGACAGGGTGGGCAATCAGCCCCAGCATTTT. Protein sequence: CASSSDRVGNQPQHF.

This clone was seen ten or more times. This rearrangement joins TRBV12-5 to TRBJ2-2; either TRBD1 or TRBD2 may supply D (5 bases each). Germline lookup yields CDR1 LGHNT and CDR2 FRNRAP. This CDR3 comprises 19 residues. V lost 0 bases to trimming and J lost 0 bases, with 17 bases between them. The CDR3 DNA sequence: TGTGCTAGTGGTTTGGTTCTGTTTATTGGGACGACGAACACCGGGGAGCTGTTTTTT. This encodes CASGLVLFIGTTNTGELFF.

This clone was recorded at least ten times. The rearrangement uses TRBV6-6 and TRBJ1-1, with D possibly matching TRBD1 (5 bases). The CDR3 is 15 residues long. The V end was cut by 2 bases, the J end by 5 bases, with 15 bases between. Germline CDR1 is MNHNY and CDR2 is SVGAGI (reference sequence). The CDR3 is CASSYPGPGGTEAFF. The DNA for the CDR3 is TGTGCCAGCAGTTACCCTGGGCCGGGGGGGACTGAAGCTTTCTTT.

This clone was seen more than once but under ten times. One junction end does not reproduce the germline sequence, and a read error may be involved. The chain combines TRBV12-3 or TRBV12-4 with TRBJ1-3; weak D call: TRBD1 (5 bases). The CDR3 runs to 15 residues. This CDR3 is CASSSDMGSVNTIYF. Written as DNA, the CDR3 is TGTGCCAGCAGTTCGGACATGGGCTCTGTAAACACCATATATTTT.

In this sample, this clone turned up many times. This chain joins TRBV12-3 or TRBV12-4 and TRBJ1-5; possible D gene TRBD1, 5 bases. The CDR3 length is 15 residues. Trimming took 1 base from V and 4 from J, leaving 11 bases between them. CDR3 DNA sequence: TGTGCCAGCAGTTTAGTGGGGGGTGGAAATCAGCCCCAGCATTTT. It encodes CASSLVGGGNQPQHF.

This clone was counted at least ten times. The rearrangement links TRBV2 to TRBJ1-2; TRBD1 is a possible D gene (5 bases). Germline V CDR1 and CDR2: SNHLY, FYNNEI. This CDR3 region has 13 residues. The V and J ends lost 4 bases and 5 bases respectively, with 11 bases between them. CDR3 in DNA: TGTGCCAGCAGTGTGGGGCACCTATATGGCTACACCTTC. Amino acid sequence: CASSVGHLYGYTF.

CDR3 bases: TGTGCCAGCAATATGGACATCTCACCCCTCCACTTT. Translated: CASNMDISPLHF. This chain uses TRBV28 with TRBJ1-6, with TRBD1 as a possible D gene (5 bases). The CDR3 extends over 12 amino acids. Germline CDR1 and CDR2: MDHEN and SYDVKM. Trimming removed 7 bases from V and 10 bases from J, with 11 bases in between. Looking up the rest from reference TRBV28 and TRBJ1-6 gives the full variable domain: DVKVTQSSRYLVKRTGEKVFLECVQDMDHENMFWYRQDPGLGLRLIYFSYDVKMKEKGDIPEGYSVSREKKERFSLILESASTNQTSMYLCASNMDISPLHFGNGTRLTVT.

This clone was found many times. The genes are TRBV18 and TRBJ2-7; 9 nucleotides line up with TRBD1. CDR3 length: 15 residues. V was pared by 3 bases and J by 4 bases, with 7 bases of the junction left unmatched. Germline CDR1 KGHSH, CDR2 LQKENI. The CDR3: CASSPRRTGDYEQYF. CDR3 nucleotide sequence: TGTGCCAGCTCACCGCGCCGGACAGGGGATTACGAGCAGTACTTC.

This clone was recorded at least ten times. This sequence joins TRBV2 and TRBJ2-7; D might be TRBD2 (5 bases). Germline V CDR1 and CDR2: SNHLY, FYNNEI. CDR3 length: 14 amino acids. V was shortened by 4 bases and J by 5 bases, with 15 bases between the two germline ends. CDR3 coding DNA: TGTGCCAGCAGTGGAAGTAGAGGGTGGAACGAGCAGTACTTC. It codes for CASSGSRGWNEQYF.

This clone was seen ten or more times. The rearrangement links TRBV10-1 to TRBJ2-1; TRBD2 matches at 8 bases. The CDR3 spans 15 residues. CDR1 is WNHNN and CDR2 is SYGVQD in the germline V gene (reference sequence). The V and J ends lost 3 bases and 6 bases, in that order; junction bases with no gene match: 7. This CDR3 is CASSDSAGARNEQFF. DNA for the CDR3: TGCGCCAGCAGTGATTCAGCGGGAGCTCGCAATGAGCAGTTCTTC.

This clone ranks as medium-sized. V gene TRBV20-1 combines with J gene TRBJ2-7; perhaps TRBD2 as D (5 bases). Trimming pared 3 bases from V and 0 bases from J, leaving 15 bases between. The CDR3 covers 15 residues. The germline V gene has CDR1 DFQATT and CDR2 SNEGSKA (reference sequence). The CDR3 region has the DNA TGCAGTGCTAGTCCGGCCACTAGGCTCTCCTACGAGCAGTACTTC. It encodes CSASPATRLSYEQYF.

This clone appeared many times. The V and J genes are TRBV7-9 and TRBJ2-1; 10 nucleotides agree with TRBD2. The J segment lost 7 bases and the V segment lost 6 bases, leaving 9 bases of the junction unmatched. Germline-derived CDR1 and CDR2 are SEHNR and FQNEAQ (reference sequence). The CDR3 sequence is 15 residues long. The CDR3 sequence is CASRPGTSELNEQFF. As DNA, the CDR3 is TGTGCCAGCAGGCCTGGGACTAGCGAATTGAATGAGCAGTTCTTC. The complete variable domain, with remaining parts taken from reference TRBV7-9 and TRBJ2-1, reads DTGVSQNPRHKITKRGQNVTFRCDPISEHNRLYWYRQTLGQGPEFLTYFQNEAQLEKSRLLSDRFSAERPKGSFSTLEIQRTEQGDSAMYLCASRPGTSELNEQFFGPGTRLTVL.

Comment on this clone: Other DNA sequences from this sample encode an identical CDR3 as well. The CDR3 DNA reads TGTGCCAGCAGTCCCCTCTCTGGGAGCTTTCGGTCATACAATGAGCAGTTCTTC. As protein: CASSPLSGSFRSYNEQFF. V gene TRBV27 combines with J gene TRBJ2-1, with a possible D match to TRBD2 (5 bases). V was pared by 5 bases and J by 4 bases, with 24 bases between. From germline, CDR1 is MNHEY and CDR2 SMNVEV (reference sequence). The CDR3 is 18 residues long.

V and J are TRBV7-8 and TRBJ1-1; maybe TRBD1 (5 bases). V lost 4 bases and J lost 5, with 14 bases in between. Germline-derived CDR1 and CDR2 are SGHVS and FQNEAQ. This CDR3 is 14 amino acids long. CDR3 amino acids: CASSSTTGGTEAFF. The CDR3 coding sequence is TGTGCCAGCAGCTCTACTACTGGGGGAACTGAAGCTTTCTTT.

At least ten counts were recorded for this clone. This chain uses TRBV27 with TRBJ2-2; D uncertain. This CDR3 comprises 16 residues. V dropped 2 bases and J dropped 6 bases, with 16 bases sitting between them. Germline CDR1 reads MNHEY; CDR2 reads SMNVEV (reference sequence). The CDR3 nucleotides are TGTGCCAGCAGTTTAATGTCGGCAGTACTTGCCGGGGAGCTGTTTTTT. Encoded protein: CASSLMSAVLAGELFF.

In this sample, this clone turned up many times. The gene calls are TRBV10-2 and TRBJ1-6, with TRBD1 matching 7 bases. With V trimmed by 9 bases and J by 5 bases, 4 bases remained unmatched. The CDR3 consists of 13 residues. Looked up from germline, CDR1 is WSHSY and CDR2 is SAAADI. The CDR3 is CASQTGNNSPLHF. CDR3 coding DNA: TGCGCCAGTCAGACAGGGAATAATTCACCCCTCCACTTT.

This clone was counted at least ten times. This rearrangement joins TRBV20-1 to TRBJ2-1; 14 bases agree with TRBD2. Trimming cost V 3 bases and J 3 bases; bases outside gene matches: 4. In germline, CDR1 is DFQATT, CDR2 SNEGSKA (reference sequence). CDR3 length: 16 amino acids. The CDR3 DNA reads as TGCAGTGCTAGGGGACTAGCGGGGGCCTTCTACAATGAGCAGTTCTTC. Encoded protein: CSARGLAGAFYNEQFF.

This clone was seen at least ten times. A clone one base away is much larger, so this may be a read error. The chain uses TRBV2 and TRBJ2-1; 10 nucleotides agree with TRBD1. Trimming removed 8 bases from V and 4 bases from J; junction bases left unmatched: 5. In germline, CDR1 is SNHLY, CDR2 FYNNEI. The CDR3 loop spans 14 amino acids. The CDR3 loop is CASGGQGTYNEQFF. The CDR3 DNA reads TGTGCCAGCGGGGGACAGGGGACTTACAATGAGCAGTTCTTC.

On this clone itself: Germline is not matched at one junction end, which may reflect a read error. The V and J genes are TRBV5-6 and TRBJ2-4; D is ambiguous. The germline CDR1 and CDR2 sequences are SGHDT and YYEEEE. The CDR3 runs to 12 residues. In DNA, the CDR3 is TGTGCCAGCAGCTACGGATACAACATTCGGTACTTC. This codes for CASSYGYNIRYF.

This clone occurred many times. This chain's CDR3 is CASSNQQGDTEAFF. The CDR3 nucleotides read TGTGCCAGCAGCAACCAACAGGGAGACACTGAAGCTTTCTTT. The V call is TRBV7-2, the J call TRBJ1-1; D is possibly TRBD1 (6 bases). V was cut by 5 bases and J by 3 bases, with 13 bases left in between. CDR3 length equals 14 residues. CDR1 is SGHTA, CDR2 FQGNSA, per germline.

The chain is built from TRBV30 and TRBJ2-3, with D possibly matching TRBD1 (7 bases). In germline, CDR1 is GTSNPN, CDR2 SVGIG (reference sequence). CDR3 length: 13 residues. Deletions cut 5 bases from V and 5 bases from J, with 14 bases between. CDR3: CAWGPQGGDTQYF. The CDR3 nucleotides read TGTGCCTGGGGTCCGCAGGGGGGAGATACGCAGTATTTT.

To note about this clone: Since no conserved phenylalanine or tryptophan closes the CDR3, a read error is the likely cause. This chain uses TRBV6-1 with TRBJ2-2, with 10 bases aligning to TRBD2. V lost 6 bases and J lost 4; bases outside the gene matches: 5. The CDR3 has 15 residues. CDR1 is MNHNS and CDR2 is SASEGT in the germline V gene. The CDR3 loop is CASSVVAGGTGELFL. DNA of the CDR3: TGTGCCAGCAGCGTAGTAGCGGGAGGCACCGGGGAGCTGTTTCTT.